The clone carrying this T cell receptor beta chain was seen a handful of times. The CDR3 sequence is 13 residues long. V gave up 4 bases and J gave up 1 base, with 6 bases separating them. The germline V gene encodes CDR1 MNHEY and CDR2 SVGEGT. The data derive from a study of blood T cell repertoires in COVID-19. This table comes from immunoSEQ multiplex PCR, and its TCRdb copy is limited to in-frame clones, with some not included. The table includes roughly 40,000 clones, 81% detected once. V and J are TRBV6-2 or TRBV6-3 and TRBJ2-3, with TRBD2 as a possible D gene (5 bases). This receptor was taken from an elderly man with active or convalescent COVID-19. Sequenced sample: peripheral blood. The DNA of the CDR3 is TGTGCCAGCAGTTCCGGGGGCACAGATACGCAGTATTTT. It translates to CASSSGGTDTQYF.